The 21 T cell receptor beta chains given below trace back to one sample, sequenced in a study of Ad26.COV2.S vaccination and SARS-CoV-2 variants. Assay used: immunoSEQ multiplex PCR; TCRdb lists only in-frame clones, some missing. This table has about 470,000 clones, less than 95% appearing once. The treatment is: around 19 received Ad26.COV2.S at low or high dose, single or two shots; 5 received placebo; per-sample allocation not given. It was on day 63 after the first vaccine or placebo injection that samples were taken. This specimen consisted of peripheral blood, obtained in a trial of Ad26.COV2.S vaccine versus placebo. The receptors originated from a person between 18 and 65 years old who received the Ad26.COV2.S COVID-19 vaccine or a placebo.

This clone appeared once. V and J are TRBV28 and TRBJ2-7, with a possible D match to TRBD2 (7 bases). The CDR3 has 16 residues. Trimming took off 6 bases at V and 1 base at J, with 19 bases between the two ends. Germline lookup yields CDR1 MDHEN and CDR2 SYDVKM. CDR3 sequence (DNA): TGTGCCAGCAGCCCAATGCGGGGGACATTATCCTACGAGCAGTACTTC. This gives the protein CASSPMRGTLSYEQYF.

The V call is TRBV2, the J call TRBJ2-1, with D perhaps matching TRBD1 or TRBD2 (5 bases each). The V gene lost 6 bases and the J gene lost 14 bases, with 17 bases spanning the gap. CDR3 length: 12 amino acids. In germline, CDR1 is SNHLY, CDR2 FYNNEI. The CDR3 sequence: CASRGVRSGKFF. CDR3 in DNA: TGTGCCAGCAGGGGGGTAAGGTCGGGGAAGTTCTTC. Full variable domain (missing parts from reference TRBV2 and TRBJ2-1): EPEVTQTPSHQVTQMGQEVILRCVPISNHLYFYWYRQILGQKVEFLVSFYNNEISEKSEIFDDQFSVERPDGSNFTLKIRSTKLEDSAMYFCASRGVRSGKFFGPGTRLTVL.

The gene calls are TRBV3-1 (or the pseudogene TRBV3-2) and TRBJ1-3; D gene unclear. The CDR3 extends over 15 amino acids. Trimming took 0 bases from V and 0 from J, leaving 6 bases between them. Germline V gene sequence: CDR1 LGHDT, CDR2 YNNKEL (reference sequence). The CDR3 coding sequence is TGTGCCAGCAGCCAAGACCTGAGCTCTGGAAACACCATATATTTT. Translation gives CASSQDLSSGNTIYF.

This chain links TRBV6-5 with TRBJ1-5, with D possibly being TRBD1 (6 bases). V was cut by 7 bases and J by 4 bases, with 17 bases left in between. Germline CDR1 is MNHEY and CDR2 is SVGAGI. The CDR3 covers 15 residues. CDR3 residues: CASIFGGGGNQPQHF. CDR3 coding DNA: TGTGCCAGCATCTTTGGAGGGGGGGGAAATCAGCCCCAGCATTTT.

The chain combines TRBV7-2 with TRBJ2-3, with 7 bases fitting TRBD2. The trim removed 5 bases at V and 4 bases at J, leaving 12 bases unmatched. The length of the CDR3 is 16 residues. Looked up from germline, CDR1 is SGHTA and CDR2 is FQGNSA. CDR3 residues: CASSLRGGGPADTQYF. The DNA of the CDR3 is TGTGCCAGCAGCCTCCGTGGGGGAGGGCCAGCAGATACGCAGTATTTT.

V gene TRBV28 combines with J gene TRBJ2-1; 8 bases agree with TRBD1. From germline, CDR1 is MDHEN and CDR2 SYDVKM. The ends lost 1 base at V and 4 bases at J; junction bases unmatched: 3. The CDR3 is 15 residues long. Here the CDR3 DNA reads TGTGCCAGCAGTTTATCAGGGGGCGCGTACAATGAGCAGTTCTTC. Protein sequence: CASSLSGGAYNEQFF.

The genes are TRBV3-1 (or the pseudogene TRBV3-2) and TRBJ2-2; 9 nucleotides match TRBD1. The CDR3 extends over 18 amino acids. With V trimmed by 8 bases and J by 5 bases, 18 bases remained unmatched. Germline V gene lookup returns CDR1 LGHDT and CDR2 YNNKEL (reference sequence). The CDR3 spells CASDSRRGGQGRTGELFF. The CDR3 coding sequence is TGTGCCAGCGACTCAAGAAGGGGGGGACAGGGTCGGACCGGGGAGCTGTTTTTT.

This clone was picked up one time. The genes are TRBV11-2 and TRBJ2-3, with D perhaps given as TRBD1 or TRBD2 (5 bases each). CDR3 size: 17 residues. V was cut by 6 bases and J by 3 bases, with 22 bases left in between. The germline gives CDR1 SGHAT, CDR2 FQNNGV. The CDR3 protein is CASSPEGAGTATDTQYF. The CDR3 bases are TGTGCCAGCAGTCCCGAGGGAGCCGGGACGGCAACAGATACGCAGTATTTT. Full variable domain (outside the CDR3, taken from reference TRBV11-2 and TRBJ2-3): EAGVAQSPRYKIIEKRQSVAFWCNPISGHATLYWYQQILGQGPKLLIQFQNNGVVDDSQLPKDRFSAERLKGVDSTLKIQPAKLEDSAVYLCASSPEGAGTATDTQYFGPGTRLTVL.

This chain uses TRBV5-1 with TRBJ1-6, with D unclear. The germline V gene encodes CDR1 SGHRS and CDR2 YFSETQ. The CDR3 covers 14 residues. The V end lost 5 bases, the J end lost 5 bases, and 11 bases lay between the germline ends. The CDR3 bases are TGCGCCAGCAGATCGATCGCTGATAATTCACCCCTCCACTTT. Encoded protein: CASRSIADNSPLHF.

The chain couples TRBV2 to TRBJ1-5, with D possibly TRBD1 on 6 matching bases. Trimming shortened V by 8 bases and J by 4 bases, and 18 bases separated the two germline ends. CDR1 and CDR2 from the germline V gene are SNHLY and FYNNEI. This CDR3 is built from 15 residues. The CDR3 loop reads CASFDRGLGNQPQHF. The CDR3 DNA reads TGTGCCAGCTTTGACCGGGGGCTGGGGAATCAGCCCCAGCATTTT.

The table lists this clone with a count of one. The rearrangement links TRBV7-3 to TRBJ2-6, with 10 bases fitting TRBD1. CDR3 size: 20 residues. The V gene's germline CDR1 is SGHTA and CDR2 FQGTGA. V lost 5 bases and J lost 2; bases outside the gene matches: 15. CDR3 DNA sequence: TGTGCCAGCAGCCTCCACTTAGGGGGACAGGGGAGGACTGGGGCCAACGTCCTGACTTTC. This translates into CASSLHLGGQGRTGANVLTF.

This clone was counted a few times. The V and J genes are TRBV6-6 and TRBJ2-7, with 10 positions matching TRBD2. V lost 5 bases, J lost 2 bases, and 9 bases stayed unmatched. CDR3 length: 16 residues. Germline loops: CDR1 MNHNY, CDR2 SVGAGI (reference sequence). In DNA form, the CDR3 reads TGTGCCAGCAGTACGACGACTAGCGGGTTTGCCTACGAGCAGTACTTC. Residues: CASSTTTSGFAYEQYF.

V is TRBV27 and J is TRBJ2-7; TRBD2 aligns across 7 bases. Germline CDR1 is MNHEY and CDR2 is SMNVEV (reference sequence). The CDR3 has 18 residues. V gave up 4 bases and J gave up 5 bases; unmatched junction bases: 20. CDR3 DNA: TGTGCCAGCAGTTCGACCCTAGCGGAGGACCTCCTGAGGGACGAGCAGTACTTC. It translates to CASSSTLAEDLLRDEQYF.

This clone was detected a few times. The chain employs TRBV6-4 and TRBJ2-1, with 12 bases that match TRBD2. The CDR3 is 16 residues long. Germline CDR1 and CDR2: MRHNA and SNTAGT. J was trimmed by 7 bases and V by 4 bases; bases with no gene match: 8. CDR3 amino acids: CASSALAGGPKNEQFF. CDR3 in DNA: TGTGCCAGCAGTGCCCTAGCGGGAGGGCCCAAAAATGAGCAGTTCTTC.

The genes are TRBV5-6 and TRBJ1-6; 9 bases line up with TRBD1. After removal of 4 bases from V and 7 bases from J, the junction contained 6 bases not matched to a gene. This CDR3 has 15 amino acids. Germline values: CDR1 SGHDT, CDR2 YYEEEE. The CDR3 DNA sequence: TGTGCCAGCAGCATCGGGACAGGGTCCAATTCACCCCTCCACTTT. It specifies CASSIGTGSNSPLHF.

This chain links TRBV11-2 with TRBJ2-5; the match to TRBD1 covers 9 bases. CDR3 length equals 13 residues. The germline gives CDR1 SGHAT, CDR2 FQNNGV. V lost 5 bases and J lost 5; bases outside the gene matches: 3. CDR3 protein: CASSAQGAETQYF. The CDR3 DNA reads TGTGCCAGCAGCGCACAGGGGGCGGAGACCCAGTACTTC.

V and J are TRBV7-2 and TRBJ2-2; TRBD1 aligns across 7 bases. Germline lookup yields CDR1 SGHTA and CDR2 FQGNSA. V shed 4 bases and J 3 bases; nucleotides not matched to a gene: 5. The CDR3 consists of 15 residues. CDR3 DNA sequence: TGTGCCAGCAGCTGGACAGGTGGGGACACCGGGGAGCTGTTTTTT. Amino acids: CASSWTGGDTGELFF.

CDR3 protein: CASSYSTGNEAFF. For the CDR3, the DNA is TGTGCCAGCAGTTACTCCACAGGGAATGAAGCTTTCTTT. The rearrangement links TRBV6-6 to TRBJ1-1, with D possibly being TRBD1 (6 bases). The CDR3 spans 13 residues. Germline loops: CDR1 MNHNY, CDR2 SVGAGI (reference sequence). V was cut by 0 bases and J by 7 bases, with 9 bases left in between.

CDR3 residues: CASQVANTEAFF. The CDR3 DNA sequence: TGTGCCAGCCAGGTGGCGAACACTGAAGCTTTCTTT. The V gene is TRBV5-5, the J gene TRBJ1-1, with unresolved D. V was cut by 7 bases and J by 1 base, with 8 bases left in between. The V gene's germline CDR1 is SGHKS and CDR2 YYEKEE (reference sequence). The CDR3 runs to 12 residues.

This clone has only one observation. The CDR3 bases are TGTGCCAGCAGTGTTCAGGGGGCACTCAATGAAAAACTGTTTTTT. This translates into CASSVQGALNEKLFF. V usage is TRBV28 and J usage is TRBJ1-4; the match to TRBD1 covers 8 bases. The CDR3 sequence is 15 residues long. Germline V lookup: CDR1 MDHEN, CDR2 SYDVKM. V lost 5 bases, J lost 5 bases, and 7 bases stayed unmatched.

V usage is TRBV5-1 and J usage is TRBJ2-3, with D tentatively TRBD1 (5 bases). The CDR3 is 19 amino acids. Trimming took off 2 bases at V and 2 bases at J, with 24 bases between the two ends. Germline V gene sequence: CDR1 SGHRS, CDR2 YFSETQ. DNA of the CDR3: TGCGCCAGCAGCTTTCTTGCACAGGACGAAGGCCTTACCACAGATACGCAGTATTTT. Translation gives CASSFLAQDEGLTTDTQYF.